What follows are 21 T cell receptor beta chains derived from one specimen sequenced in a study of blood T cells in healthy people across ages. Through a sample-barcoded 5' primer and a J-beta primer mix, a second PCR was run for about 6 to 11 cycles. In TCRdb, the 5' RACE reads were re-called with MiXCR into one record per CDR3 protein. The table includes roughly 720,000 distinct CDR3 sequences, approximately 55% detected once. The sequenced sample consisted of blood. The source is a man older than 75 in good health.

This clonotype turned up a few times. This rearrangement joins TRBV9 to TRBJ2-3, with D unresolved. Germline V lookup: CDR1 SGDLS, CDR2 YYNGEE. V was cut by 0 bases and J by 2 bases, with 13 bases left in between. This CDR3 is built from 16 residues. The CDR3 region is CASSVAGYRITDTQYF. CDR3 nucleotide sequence: TGTGCCAGCAGCGTAGCTGGGTATCGGATCACAGATACGCAGTATTTT.

The V call is TRBV7-2, the J call TRBJ2-4; possible D gene TRBD2, 5 bases. Matching the DNA end better, TRBJ2-7 makes the J call doubtful. The CDR3 runs to 13 residues. CDR1 and CDR2 from the germline V gene are SGHTA and FQGNSA. CDR3 nucleotide sequence: TGTGCCAGCAGCCGTAGCGACCTATACGAGCAGTACTTC. This codes for CASSRSDLYEQYF.

The rearrangement links TRBV24-1 to TRBJ2-7, with D perhaps matching TRBD2 (5 bases). The CDR3 contains 15 residues. V was trimmed by 4 bases and J by 5 bases, leaving 17 bases between them. Germline CDR1 and CDR2: KGHDR and SFDVKD. CDR3 sequence reads: CATSDRTMSRDEQYF. CDR3 sequence (DNA): TGTGCCACCAGTGACCGGACCATGTCGAGGGACGAGCAGTACTTC.

For this clonotype: Relative to the germline gene, one junction end is altered; a read error may explain this. The chain has TRBV6-5 and TRBJ1-5, with D possibly being TRBD1 (6 bases). The germline V gene has CDR1 MNHEY and CDR2 SVGAGI. The CDR3 is 13 amino acids. The CDR3 reads CASSHQGNQPKHF. DNA for the CDR3: TGTGCCAGCAGTCACCAGGGGAATCAGCCCAAGCATTTT.

The chain couples TRBV6-5 to TRBJ2-1; 7 positions agree with TRBD2. Trimming removed 4 bases from V and 4 bases from J; junction bases left unmatched: 10. Germline lookup yields CDR1 MNHEY and CDR2 SVGAGI. The CDR3 sequence is 16 residues long. CDR3 region: CASSSILPAGYNEQFF. The CDR3 DNA is TGTGCCAGCAGTTCAATCTTGCCAGCGGGATACAATGAGCAGTTCTTC.

In its sample, this clonotype was seen a few times. The chain uses TRBV24-1 and TRBJ2-3; D possibly corresponds to TRBD2 (6 bases). V gave up 12 bases and J gave up 0 bases, with 15 bases separating them. CDR3 length equals 14 residues. Germline V lookup: CDR1 KGHDR, CDR2 SFDVKD. The CDR3 sequence: CAGSSGSSTDTQYF. The DNA for the CDR3 is TGTGCCGGAAGCAGCGGGTCTAGCACAGATACGCAGTATTTT.

This clonotype has just one count. This chain joins TRBV28 and TRBJ1-4; D unresolved. CDR1 and CDR2 from the germline V gene are MDHEN and SYDVKM. The CDR3 runs 16 residues. Trimming cost V 2 bases and J 0 bases, with 10 bases left between them. The CDR3 DNA is TGTGCCAGCAGTTTAATCTCGGCGTCAACTAATGAAAAACTGTTTTTT. The encoded protein is CASSLISASTNEKLFF.

CDR3 DNA: TGTGCCAGCAGTCCTTCCGGGACAGGGCTGGGGCAGTTCTTC. Its translation: CASSPSGTGLGQFF. The chain couples TRBV6-1 to TRBJ2-1; the match to TRBD1 covers 9 bases. Per the germline V gene, CDR1 is MNHNS and CDR2 is SASEGT. The CDR3 is made up of 14 amino acids. Trimming took 5 bases from V and 12 from J; bases not matched to a gene: 11.

The chain recombines TRBV10-3 with TRBJ2-7; D is perhaps TRBD1 (6 bases). This CDR3 has 13 amino acids. Germline CDR1 reads ENHRY; CDR2 reads SYGVKD. Trimming removed 5 bases at V and 9 bases at J, with 17 bases between. CDR3 sequence reads: CAISRETGSGQYF. Here the CDR3 DNA reads TGTGCCATCAGTAGAGAGACAGGCTCAGGGCAGTACTTC.

CDR3 sequence reads: CASSWGGTSGSYNEQFF. In nucleotides, the CDR3 is TGCGCCAGCAGCTGGGGGGGGACTAGCGGCTCCTACAATGAGCAGTTCTTC. The genes are TRBV5-1 and TRBJ2-1; 11 bases line up with TRBD2. From germline, CDR1 is SGHRS and CDR2 YFSETQ. This CDR3 has 17 amino acids. The V gene end was trimmed by 3 bases and the J gene end by 0 bases; junction bases not matched to a gene: 5. The variable domain in full, with the rest retrieved from reference TRBV5-1 and TRBJ2-1, is KAGVTQTPRYLIKTRGQQVTLSCSPISGHRSVSWYQQTPGQGLQFLFEYFSETQRNKGNFPGRFSGRQFSNSRSEMNVSTLELGDSALYLCASSWGGTSGSYNEQFFGPGTRLTVL.

The rearrangement uses TRBV24-1 and TRBJ2-4, with 10 bases fitting TRBD2. Germline V gene data show CDR1 as KGHDR and CDR2 as SFDVKD. The CDR3 totals 15 residues. The V segment lost 6 bases and the J segment 3 bases; nucleotides outside the gene matches: 4. CDR3 amino acids: CATSQREGLKNIQYF. The DNA of the CDR3 is TGTGCCACCAGTCAGCGGGAGGGTCTCAAAAACATTCAGTACTTC.

This chain connects TRBV20-1 to TRBJ2-3; TRBD2 agrees at 8 bases. V dropped 0 bases and J dropped 14; count of bases not matched to a gene: 7. CDR3 length: 12 residues. Germline V gene data show CDR1 as DFQATT and CDR2 as SNEGSKA (reference sequence). CDR3 DNA: TGCAGTGCTAGAGAAAGCGGGAGATACGCGTATTTT. This translates into CSARESGRYAYF.

CDR3 DNA sequence: TGTGCCAGCAGCTTTACAGGGCTTTATAGCAATCAGCCCCAGCATTTT. Protein sequence: CASSFTGLYSNQPQHF. The chain joins TRBV5-8 to TRBJ1-5; weak D call: TRBD1 (6 bases). V lost 2 bases to trimming and J lost 0 bases, with 12 bases between them. Germline V gene sequence: CDR1 SGHTS, CDR2 YDEGEE. This CDR3 is built from 16 residues.

This chain links TRBV29-1 with TRBJ2-3; D is tentatively TRBD1 or TRBD2 (5 bases each). The V and J ends lost 6 bases and 13 bases respectively, with 23 bases between them. The CDR3 has 13 amino acids. From germline, CDR1 is SQVTM and CDR2 ANQGSEA. The DNA of the CDR3 is TGCAGCGTCTCCGGGACGCTGCACAGATACGAGTATTTT. As protein: CSVSGTLHRYEYF.

The chain links TRBV29-1 to TRBJ2-1; maybe TRBD2 (5 bases). CDR3 length equals 14 residues. Between the trimmed V and J ends, which lost 7 bases and 4 bases, there was a span of 17 bases. CDR1 SQVTM and CDR2 ANQGSEA come from the germline V gene. The CDR3 spells CSARGGLGYNEQFF. The CDR3 DNA is TGCAGCGCCCGAGGCGGGTTAGGGTACAATGAGCAGTTCTTC.

This clonotype was seen once. V and J are TRBV7-9 and TRBJ1-4, with 11 nucleotides matching TRBD1. The germline CDR1 and CDR2 sequences are SEHNR and FQNEAQ (reference sequence). J gave up 8 bases and V 5 bases, and 7 bases lay outside the gene matches. The CDR3 runs to 15 residues. The CDR3 nucleotides are TGTGCCAGCAGCGCTGGGGACAGGGGGGAAGAAAAACTGTTTTTT. Protein: CASSAGDRGEEKLFF.

Only one count was recorded for this clonotype. The chain joins TRBV6-6 to TRBJ2-5; D uncertain. Per germline, CDR1 MNHNY and CDR2 SVGAGI (reference sequence). V was clipped by 2 bases and J by 3 bases, with 10 bases between them. The CDR3 totals 14 residues. The CDR3 protein is CASSYPQSKETQYF. The CDR3 DNA sequence: TGTGCCAGCAGTTACCCGCAGTCCAAAGAGACCCAGTACTTC.

The CDR3 bases are TGTGCCAGCAGTCTATCGAAGGGGAGTAATTCACCCCTCCACTTT. It translates to CASSLSKGSNSPLHF. This chain links TRBV12-3 or TRBV12-4 with TRBJ1-6; D may be TRBD1 (5 bases). The V end was cut by 5 bases, the J end by 6 bases, with 14 bases between. This CDR3 spans 15 amino acids.

The gene calls are TRBV6-6 and TRBJ2-5; unclear D gene. Trimming took 6 bases from V and 2 from J, leaving 10 bases between them. This CDR3 is built from 13 residues. Germline V gene sequence: CDR1 MNHNY, CDR2 SVGAGI (reference sequence). The DNA for the CDR3 is TGTGCCAGCAGACGCGACGGACAAGAGACCCAGTACTTC. Protein sequence: CASRRDGQETQYF.

This rearrangement joins TRBV5-1 to TRBJ1-2; 9 nucleotides align to TRBD1. Unmatched junction bases numbered 6, after V lost 4 bases and J lost 8 bases. The CDR3 extends over 13 amino acids. CDR1 and CDR2 from the germline V gene are SGHRS and YFSETQ. Written as DNA, the CDR3 is TGCGCCAGCAGCCACGGACAGGGGAACGGCTACACCTTC. Protein product: CASSHGQGNGYTF.

This clonotype has a handful of counts. The chain is built from TRBV5-1 and TRBJ2-1; 9 bases align to TRBD1. Germline lookup yields CDR1 SGHRS and CDR2 YFSETQ. The CDR3 has 16 amino acids. V shed 0 bases, J shed 4 bases, and the junction held 5 bases outside the gene matches. The CDR3 region has the DNA TGCGCCAGCAGCTTGGCACGGGGACAGGGATACAATGAGCAGTTCTTC. Translated, it gives CASSLARGQGYNEQFF.